The next 22 T cell receptor beta chains were all read from a single sample in a study of T-cell memory formation after mild COVID-19. TCRdb analysed the 5' RACE reads with MiXCR anew, one entry per CDR3 protein. The sample gives fewer than 140,000 distinct CDR3 sequences, around 12% of which show up once; roughly 27% is in the top ten. The sequenced sample consisted of PBMCs or a T cell subset sorted from them (not recorded which). These receptors were taken from an adult woman who had mild COVID-19 (a few samples of this study predate the infection). Cell type and time point are not known.

This clonotype occurred a few times. V is TRBV24-1 and J is TRBJ2-1, with a tentative D call TRBD2 (5 bases). Deletions cut 6 bases from V and 6 bases from J, with 20 bases between. Germline V gene data show CDR1 as KGHDR and CDR2 as SFDVKD. The CDR3 totals 16 residues. The DNA for the CDR3 is TGTGCCACCAGTCGCTCCCCGCCGGAGGTTTCCAATGAGCAGTTCTTC. As protein: CATSRSPPEVSNEQFF.

The chain recombines TRBV25-1 with TRBJ1-2, with unresolved D. Germline assignment: CDR1 MGHDK and CDR2 SYGVNS. Trimming cost V 3 bases and J 3 bases, with 2 bases left between them. CDR3 length: 11 amino acids. The CDR3 DNA is TGTGCCAGCAGTGACCACTATGGCTACACCTTC. Protein: CASSDHYGYTF.

A few counts support this clonotype. This chain joins TRBV27 and TRBJ2-7; D unresolved. V was cut by 2 bases and J by 0 bases, with 8 bases left in between. The germline gives CDR1 MNHEY, CDR2 SMNVEV (reference sequence). This CDR3 is 14 amino acids long. The CDR3 here is CASSLVRFSYEQYF. The CDR3 region has the DNA TGTGCCAGCAGTTTAGTCCGGTTCTCCTACGAGCAGTACTTC.

J is TRBJ1-2 and V is TRBV12-3 or TRBV12-4, with D possibly matching TRBD1 (5 bases). The V gene lost 1 base and the J gene lost 4 bases, with 19 bases spanning the gap. This CDR3 contains 17 residues. This chain's CDR3 is CASSLVGKAREGYGYTF. The DNA for the CDR3 is TGTGCCAGCAGTTTAGTGGGTAAGGCCAGGGAAGGCTATGGCTACACCTTC.

The chain employs TRBV12-3 or TRBV12-4 and TRBJ2-3; D might be TRBD1 (5 bases). This CDR3 contains 15 residues. V lost 5 bases and J lost 0, with 12 bases in between. The CDR3 region has the DNA TGTGCCAGCAGTCCCCAGGGTCGAAGCACAGATACGCAGTATTTT. Translation: CASSPQGRSTDTQYF.

A few counts support this clonotype. This rearrangement joins TRBV7-2 to TRBJ1-3; D call uncertain. This CDR3 spans 15 amino acids. The V end lost 2 bases, the J end lost 0 bases, and 8 bases lay between the germline ends. The germline gives CDR1 SGHTA, CDR2 FQGNSA. The CDR3 is CASSLSRGSGNTIYF. Written as DNA, the CDR3 is TGTGCCAGCAGCTTAAGTAGAGGCTCTGGAAACACCATATATTTT. Together with reference TRBV7-2 and TRBJ1-3, the CDR3 gives the full variable domain: GAGVSQSPSNKVTEKGKDVELRCDPISGHTALYWYRQSLGQGLEFLIYFQGNSAPDKSGLPSDRFSAERTGGSVSTLTIQRTQQEDSAVYLCASSLSRGSGNTIYFGEGSWLTVV.

This clonotype was seen ten or more times. The chain joins TRBV5-1 to TRBJ2-7; weak D call: TRBD2 (6 bases). The V and J ends lost 0 bases and 3 bases respectively, with 10 bases between them. Germline V lookup: CDR1 SGHRS, CDR2 YFSETQ. There are 14 residues in the CDR3. For the CDR3, the DNA is TGCGCCAGCAGCTTGGCCGACGGGAGCTACGAGCAGTACTTC. This encodes CASSLADGSYEQYF.

The chain uses TRBV20-1 and TRBJ2-1; TRBD2 is a possible D gene (6 bases). Per the germline V gene, CDR1 is DFQATT and CDR2 is SNEGSKA (reference sequence). The CDR3 sequence is 15 residues long. The V end was cut by 0 bases, the J end by 5 bases, with 14 bases between. The CDR3 nucleotides read TGCAGTGCTAGAGATCGAGGAGGGGTGAACAATGAGCAGTTCTTC. It codes for CSARDRGGVNNEQFF.

This clonotype was counted only a few times. The chain uses TRBV19 and TRBJ2-3, with a possible D match to TRBD2 (6 bases). Germline assignment: CDR1 LNHDA and CDR2 SQIVND (reference sequence). The CDR3 contains 15 residues. Trimming removed 5 bases at V and 4 bases at J, with 16 bases between. The CDR3 here is CASSPTGAISDTQYF. The CDR3 nucleotides are TGTGCCAGTAGTCCAACGGGAGCGATTTCAGATACGCAGTATTTT.

This clonotype has more than one count but fewer than ten. The chain combines TRBV5-1 with TRBJ2-7, with D perhaps matching TRBD2 (6 bases). This CDR3 contains 13 residues. Germline loops: CDR1 SGHRS, CDR2 YFSETQ. The V end lost 5 bases, the J end lost 0 bases, and 9 bases lay between the germline ends. In DNA form, the CDR3 reads TGCGCCAGCAGGGCGGGGAGCTCCTACGAGCAGTACTTC. As protein: CASRAGSSYEQYF.

This clonotype was seen a handful of times. V is TRBV12-3 or TRBV12-4 and J is TRBJ1-6, with unresolved D. The CDR3 extends over 12 amino acids. V lost 7 bases, J lost 7 bases, and 8 bases lay in between. The CDR3 loop is CASNIQNSPLHF. CDR3 nucleotide sequence: TGTGCCAGCAATATCCAAAATTCACCCCTCCACTTT.

This rearrangement joins TRBV6-1 to TRBJ1-1; 7 bases fit TRBD1. The V segment lost 5 bases and the J segment 3 bases; nucleotides outside the gene matches: 6. This CDR3 comprises 14 residues. CDR1 and CDR2 from the germline V gene are MNHNS and SASEGT. CDR3 sequence (DNA): TGTGCCAGCAGTCAGGGGGGTTTCGACACTGAAGCTTTCTTT. Its protein product is CASSQGGFDTEAFF.

This clonotype has more than one count but fewer than ten. CDR3 nucleotides: TGCGCCAGCAGCCTTGACAGGGGACTTGAGCAGCCCCAGCATTTT. This translates into CASSLDRGLEQPQHF. The rearrangement joins TRBV4-3 to TRBJ1-5, with 8 nucleotides matching TRBD1. CDR1 LGHNA and CDR2 YSLEER come from the germline V gene. V lost 4 bases and J lost 7; bases outside the gene matches: 9. CDR3 size: 15 residues.

This chain uses TRBV5-6 with TRBJ2-5, with 11 bases matching TRBD2. With V trimmed by 5 bases and J by 0 bases, 15 bases remained unmatched. CDR3 size: 19 residues. Per germline, CDR1 SGHDT and CDR2 YYEEEE. CDR3: CASSATTSGGPPYQETQYF. DNA for the CDR3: TGTGCCAGCAGTGCAACCACTAGCGGGGGCCCCCCGTACCAAGAGACCCAGTACTTC.

The chain recombines TRBV27 with TRBJ1-2; tentative D call: TRBD1 (6 bases). Germline V lookup: CDR1 MNHEY, CDR2 SMNVEV (reference sequence). V lost 3 bases, J lost 3 bases, and 20 bases lay in between. The CDR3 runs 17 residues. As DNA, the CDR3 is TGTGCCAGCAGTTTCGTTCTTGTGGGGGCTACGGACTATGGCTACACCTTC. Its translation: CASSFVLVGATDYGYTF.

The rearrangement joins TRBV3-1 to TRBJ1-6; 9 positions agree with TRBD1. V dropped 4 bases and J dropped 8; count of bases not matched to a gene: 6. CDR1 is LGHDT and CDR2 is YNNKEL in the germline V gene (reference sequence). The CDR3 extends over 15 amino acids. CDR3 sequence reads: CASSPAGQGHSPLHF. The CDR3 nucleotides read TGTGCCAGCAGCCCCGCGGGACAGGGTCATTCACCCCTCCACTTT.

This clonotype turned up a few times. V is TRBV15 and J is TRBJ2-1; 7 positions match TRBD2. Per germline, CDR1 LNHNV and CDR2 YYDKDF (reference sequence). The CDR3 loop spans 14 amino acids. Trimming took 7 bases from V and 6 from J; bases not matched to a gene: 9. CDR3 sequence reads: CATTDHGGINEQFF. DNA for the CDR3: TGTGCCACCACCGATCACGGGGGGATCAATGAGCAGTTCTTC.

This clonotype was detected only a few times. CDR3 protein: CASSQTSFGDEQYF. CDR3 in DNA: TGTGCCAGCAGCCAGACCTCGTTCGGGGACGAGCAGTACTTC. This chain links TRBV4-2 with TRBJ2-7; D possibly corresponds to TRBD2 (5 bases). The V gene's germline CDR1 is LGHNA and CDR2 YNFKEQ. There are 14 residues in the CDR3. V lost 3 bases and J lost 5, with 14 bases in between.

The chain couples TRBV7-9 to TRBJ2-2, with D perhaps assigned TRBD1 or TRBD2 (6 bases each). V shed 8 bases and J shed 0 bases, with 13 bases lying between them. CDR1 SEHNR and CDR2 FQNEAQ come from the germline V gene (reference sequence). This CDR3 is built from 15 residues. CDR3 residues: CASPSGATNTGELFF. CDR3 coding DNA: TGTGCCAGCCCCTCGGGGGCGACGAACACCGGGGAGCTGTTTTTT.

The V and J genes are TRBV6-5 and TRBJ1-2, with D maybe TRBD1 (5 bases). The CDR3 sequence is 13 residues long. V gave up 5 bases and J gave up 4 bases, with 11 bases separating them. Germline V gives CDR1 MNHEY, CDR2 SVGAGI. Here the CDR3 reads CASSPGLLYGYTF. In DNA, the CDR3 is TGTGCCAGCAGTCCGGGACTGCTCTATGGCTACACCTTC.

The chain uses TRBV5-1 and TRBJ2-2; unclear D gene. Germline V lookup: CDR1 SGHRS, CDR2 YFSETQ. CDR3 length: 12 residues. V was shortened by 0 bases and J by 10 bases, with 7 bases between the two germline ends. In nucleotides, the CDR3 is TGCGCCAGCAGCTTGGGGCCCGCGGAGCTGTTTTTT. Translating it yields CASSLGPAELFF.

This clonotype was picked up a small number of times. This sequence joins TRBV6-2 or TRBV6-3 and TRBJ2-7; D gene unclear. Germline V gives CDR1 MNHEY, CDR2 SVGEGT. V was clipped by 6 bases and J by 6 bases, with 18 bases between them. The CDR3 sequence is 14 residues long. CDR3 residues: CASSPLKGWREQYF. The CDR3 nucleotides read TGTGCCAGCAGCCCGTTGAAAGGTTGGCGCGAGCAGTACTTC.